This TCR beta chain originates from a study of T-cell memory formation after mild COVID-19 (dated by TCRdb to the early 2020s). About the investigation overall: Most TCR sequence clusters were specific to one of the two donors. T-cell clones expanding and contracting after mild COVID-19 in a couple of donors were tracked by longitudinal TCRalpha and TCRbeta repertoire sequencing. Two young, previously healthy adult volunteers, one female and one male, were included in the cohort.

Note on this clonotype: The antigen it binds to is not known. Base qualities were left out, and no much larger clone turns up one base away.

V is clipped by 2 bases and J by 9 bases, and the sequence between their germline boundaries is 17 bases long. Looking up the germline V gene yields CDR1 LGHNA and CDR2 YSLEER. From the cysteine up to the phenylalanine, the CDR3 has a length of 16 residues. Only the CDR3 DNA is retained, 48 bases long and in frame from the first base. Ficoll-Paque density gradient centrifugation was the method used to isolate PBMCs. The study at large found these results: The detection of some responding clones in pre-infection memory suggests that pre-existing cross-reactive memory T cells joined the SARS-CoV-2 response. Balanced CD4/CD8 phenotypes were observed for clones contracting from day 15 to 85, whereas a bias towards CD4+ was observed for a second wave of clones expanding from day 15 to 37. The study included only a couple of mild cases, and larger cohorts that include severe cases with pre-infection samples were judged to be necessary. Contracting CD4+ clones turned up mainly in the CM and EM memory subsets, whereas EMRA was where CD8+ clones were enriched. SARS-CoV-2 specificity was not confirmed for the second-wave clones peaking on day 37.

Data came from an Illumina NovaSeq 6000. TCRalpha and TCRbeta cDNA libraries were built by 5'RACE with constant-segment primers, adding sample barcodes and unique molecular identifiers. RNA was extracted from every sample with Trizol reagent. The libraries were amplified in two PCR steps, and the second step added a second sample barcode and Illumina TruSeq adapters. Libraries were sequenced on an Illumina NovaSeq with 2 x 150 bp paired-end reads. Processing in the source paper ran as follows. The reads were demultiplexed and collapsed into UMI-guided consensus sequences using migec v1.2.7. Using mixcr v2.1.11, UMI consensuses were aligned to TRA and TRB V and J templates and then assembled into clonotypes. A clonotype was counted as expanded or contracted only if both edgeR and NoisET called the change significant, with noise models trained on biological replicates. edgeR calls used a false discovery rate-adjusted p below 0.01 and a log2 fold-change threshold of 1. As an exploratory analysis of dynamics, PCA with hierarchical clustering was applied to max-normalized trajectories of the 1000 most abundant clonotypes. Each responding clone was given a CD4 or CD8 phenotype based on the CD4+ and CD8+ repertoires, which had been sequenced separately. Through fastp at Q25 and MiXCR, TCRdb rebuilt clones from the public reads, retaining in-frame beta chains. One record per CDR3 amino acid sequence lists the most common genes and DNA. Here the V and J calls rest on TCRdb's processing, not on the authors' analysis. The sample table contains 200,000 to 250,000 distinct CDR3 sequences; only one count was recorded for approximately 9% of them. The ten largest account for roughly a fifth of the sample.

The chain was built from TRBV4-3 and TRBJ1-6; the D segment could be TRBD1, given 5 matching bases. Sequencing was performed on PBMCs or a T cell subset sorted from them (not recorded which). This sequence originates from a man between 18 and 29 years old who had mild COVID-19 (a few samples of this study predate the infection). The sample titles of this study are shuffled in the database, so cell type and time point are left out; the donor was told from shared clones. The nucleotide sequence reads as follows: TGCGCCAGCAGCCAATCCCGCAGGGCCAGATCTTCACCCCTCCACTTT. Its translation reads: CASSQSRRARSSPLHF.